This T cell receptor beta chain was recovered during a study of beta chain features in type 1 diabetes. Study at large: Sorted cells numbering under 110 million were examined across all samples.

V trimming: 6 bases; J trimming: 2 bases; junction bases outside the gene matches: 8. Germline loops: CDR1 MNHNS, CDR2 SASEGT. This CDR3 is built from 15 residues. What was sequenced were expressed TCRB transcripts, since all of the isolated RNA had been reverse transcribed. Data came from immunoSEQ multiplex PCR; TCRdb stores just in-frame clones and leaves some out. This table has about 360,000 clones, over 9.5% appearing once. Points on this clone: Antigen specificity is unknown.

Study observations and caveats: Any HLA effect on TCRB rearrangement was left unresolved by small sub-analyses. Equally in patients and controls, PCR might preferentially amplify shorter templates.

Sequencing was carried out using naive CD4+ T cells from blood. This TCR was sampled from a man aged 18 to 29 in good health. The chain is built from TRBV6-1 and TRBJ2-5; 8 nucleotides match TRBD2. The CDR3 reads CASRETSATQETQYF. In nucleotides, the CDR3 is TGTGCCAGCAGGGAGACTAGCGCCACTCAAGAGACCCAGTACTTC.